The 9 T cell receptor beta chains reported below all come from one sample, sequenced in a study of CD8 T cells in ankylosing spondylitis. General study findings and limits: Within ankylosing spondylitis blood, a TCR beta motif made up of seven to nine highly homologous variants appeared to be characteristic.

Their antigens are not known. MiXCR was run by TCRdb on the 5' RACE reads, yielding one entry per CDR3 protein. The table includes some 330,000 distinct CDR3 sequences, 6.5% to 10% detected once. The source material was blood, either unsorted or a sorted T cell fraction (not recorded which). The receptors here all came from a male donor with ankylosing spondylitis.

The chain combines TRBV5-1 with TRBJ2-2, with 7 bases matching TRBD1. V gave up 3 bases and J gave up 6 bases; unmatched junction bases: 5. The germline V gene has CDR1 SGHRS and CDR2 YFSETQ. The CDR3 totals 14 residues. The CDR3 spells CASSWDSRSGELFF. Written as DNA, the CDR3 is TGCGCCAGCAGCTGGGACAGTAGATCCGGGGAGCTGTTTTTT.

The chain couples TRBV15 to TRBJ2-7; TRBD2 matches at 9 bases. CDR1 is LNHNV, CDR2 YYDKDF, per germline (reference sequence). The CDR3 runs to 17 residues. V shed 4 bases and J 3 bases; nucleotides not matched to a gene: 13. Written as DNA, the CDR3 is TGTGCCACCAGCACAGGGGGGCTAGCGGGGACCATCTACGAGCAGTACTTC. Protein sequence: CATSTGGLAGTIYEQYF.

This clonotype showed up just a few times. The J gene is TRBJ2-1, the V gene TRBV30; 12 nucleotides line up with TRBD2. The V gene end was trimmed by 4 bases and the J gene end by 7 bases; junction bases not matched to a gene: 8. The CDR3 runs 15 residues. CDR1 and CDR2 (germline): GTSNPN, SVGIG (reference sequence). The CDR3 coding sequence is TGTGCCTGGACTTCCCTAGCGGGAGGGGTGAATGAGCAGTTCTTC. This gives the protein CAWTSLAGGVNEQFF.

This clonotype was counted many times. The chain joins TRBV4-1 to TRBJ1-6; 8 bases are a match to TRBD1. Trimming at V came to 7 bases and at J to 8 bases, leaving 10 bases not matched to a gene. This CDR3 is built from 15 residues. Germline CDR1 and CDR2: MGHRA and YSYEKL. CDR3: CASTPTGVGDSPLHF. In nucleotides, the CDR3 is TGCGCCAGCACCCCGACAGGGGTTGGTGATTCACCCCTCCACTTT.

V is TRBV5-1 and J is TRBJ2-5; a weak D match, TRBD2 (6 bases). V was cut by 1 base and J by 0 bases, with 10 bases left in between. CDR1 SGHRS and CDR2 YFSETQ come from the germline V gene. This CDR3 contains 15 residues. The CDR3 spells CASSLLAEDQETQYF. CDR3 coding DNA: TGCGCCAGCAGCTTGTTAGCGGAAGACCAAGAGACCCAGTACTTC.

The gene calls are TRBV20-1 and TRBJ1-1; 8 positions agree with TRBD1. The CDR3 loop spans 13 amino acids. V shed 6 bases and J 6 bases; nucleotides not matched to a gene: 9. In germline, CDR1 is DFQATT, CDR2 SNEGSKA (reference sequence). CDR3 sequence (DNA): TGCAGTGCCCAGGACAGGGCGGAGGCTGAAGCTTTCTTT. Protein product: CSAQDRAEAEAFF.

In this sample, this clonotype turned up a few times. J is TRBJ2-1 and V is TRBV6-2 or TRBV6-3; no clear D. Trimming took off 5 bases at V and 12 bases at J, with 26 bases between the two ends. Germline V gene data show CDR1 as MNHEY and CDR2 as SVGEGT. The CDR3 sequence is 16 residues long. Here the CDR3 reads CASSLLSVFTTEVQFF. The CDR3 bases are TGTGCCAGCAGTCTATTATCAGTTTTTACAACAGAGGTGCAGTTCTTC.

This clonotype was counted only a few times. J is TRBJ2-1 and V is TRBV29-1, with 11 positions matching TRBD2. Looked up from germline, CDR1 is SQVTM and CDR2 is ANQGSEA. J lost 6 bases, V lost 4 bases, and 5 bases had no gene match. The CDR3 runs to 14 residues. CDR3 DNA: TGCAGCGTTGCTAGCCTAGCGGGAGGCAATGAGCAGTTCTTC. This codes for CSVASLAGGNEQFF.

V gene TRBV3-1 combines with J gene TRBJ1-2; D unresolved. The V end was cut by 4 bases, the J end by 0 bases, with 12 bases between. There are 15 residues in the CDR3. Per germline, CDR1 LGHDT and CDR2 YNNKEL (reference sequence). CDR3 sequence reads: CASSRLTRANYGYTF. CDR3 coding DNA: TGTGCCAGCAGCCGATTGACACGAGCTAACTATGGCTACACCTTC.